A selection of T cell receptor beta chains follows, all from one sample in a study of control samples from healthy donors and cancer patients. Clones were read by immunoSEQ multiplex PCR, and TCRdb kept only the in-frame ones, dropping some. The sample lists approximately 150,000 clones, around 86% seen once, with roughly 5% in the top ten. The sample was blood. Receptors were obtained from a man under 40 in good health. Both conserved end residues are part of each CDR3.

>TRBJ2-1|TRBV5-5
CASSLDRWNEQFF
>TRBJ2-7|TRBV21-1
CASSHDPRTPHYEQYF
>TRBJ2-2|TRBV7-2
CASSLEEGMNTGELFF
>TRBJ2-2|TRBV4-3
CASSQFIAQKNTGELFF
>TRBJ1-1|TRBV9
CASSPQVNTEAFF
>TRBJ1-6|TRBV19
CASSTQGAHQTLHF
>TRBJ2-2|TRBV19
CASSLLRTGRNTGELFF
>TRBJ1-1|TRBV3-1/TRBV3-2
CASSPTGTEAFF
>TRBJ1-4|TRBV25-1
CASSEPPGTGLPNEKLFF
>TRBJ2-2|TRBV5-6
CANPDGRELFF
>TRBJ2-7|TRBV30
CAWGNFEQYF